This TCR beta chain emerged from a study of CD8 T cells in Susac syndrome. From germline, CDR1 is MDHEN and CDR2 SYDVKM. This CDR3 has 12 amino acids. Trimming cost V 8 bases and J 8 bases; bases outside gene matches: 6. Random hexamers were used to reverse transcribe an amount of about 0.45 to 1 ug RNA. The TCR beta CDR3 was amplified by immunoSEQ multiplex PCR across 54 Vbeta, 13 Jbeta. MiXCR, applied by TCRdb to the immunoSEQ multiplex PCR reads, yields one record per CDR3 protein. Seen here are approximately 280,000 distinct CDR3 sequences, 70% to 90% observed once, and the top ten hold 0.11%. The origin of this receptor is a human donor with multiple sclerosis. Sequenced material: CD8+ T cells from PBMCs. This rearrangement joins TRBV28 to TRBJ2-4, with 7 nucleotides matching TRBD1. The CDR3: CASGADRYIQYF. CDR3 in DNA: TGTGCCAGCGGGGCGGACAGGTACATTCAGTACTTC. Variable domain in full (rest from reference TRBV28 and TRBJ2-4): DVKVTQSSRYLVKRTGEKVFLECVQDMDHENMFWYRQDPGLGLRLIYFSYDVKMKEKGDIPEGYSVSREKKERFSLILESASTNQTSMYLCASGADRYIQYFGAGTRLSVL.